These 25 T cell receptor beta chains were sequenced from one sample in a study of shared clonotypes between healthy human individuals. The table came from immunoSEQ multiplex PCR; TCRdb's copy has only in-frame clones and leaves some out. The table lists 1,100,000 or so clones, 75% to 85% of them singletons, with about 0.52% in the top ten. The sequencing input was memory CD4+ T cells from PBMCs. The subset here: CD45RA-negative fraction. These receptors were obtained from a man between 18 and 35 years old in good health. Some clones in this sample may be carry-over from other donors' samples.

About this clone: It may be a read error: a sequence one base away is much more abundant. This specimen includes other DNA sequences encoding the same CDR3. The rearrangement links TRBV7-9 to TRBJ2-1; 10 positions match TRBD2. The length of the CDR3 is 14 residues. The germline V gene has CDR1 SEHNR and CDR2 FQNEAQ (reference sequence). V lost 2 bases, J lost 8 bases, and 3 bases stayed unmatched. This CDR3 reads CASSLSSGSYEQFF. As DNA, the CDR3 is TGTGCCAGCAGCTTATCTAGCGGGAGCTATGAGCAGTTCTTC.

The V call is TRBV28, the J call TRBJ2-7; 8 bases align to TRBD1. Unmatched junction bases numbered 5, after V lost 3 bases and J lost 1 base. Germline V gene lookup returns CDR1 MDHEN and CDR2 SYDVKM. CDR3 length equals 15 residues. The CDR3 loop reads CASSFLHRGSYEQYF. The CDR3, as DNA: TGTGCCAGCAGTTTTTTGCACAGGGGGTCCTACGAGCAGTACTTC.

This chain links TRBV7-8 with TRBJ2-2; no clear D gene. From germline, CDR1 is SGHVS and CDR2 FQNEAQ. V lost 5 bases and J 5 bases, leaving 18 bases between the germline ends. The CDR3 covers 16 residues. CDR3 residues: CASSRRLPRQTGELFF. The CDR3 DNA is TGTGCCAGCAGCCGTAGACTCCCACGGCAGACCGGGGAGCTGTTTTTT.

This sequence joins TRBV29-1 and TRBJ2-5; a weak D match, TRBD2 (6 bases). Germline CDR1 is SQVTM and CDR2 is ANQGSEA. V was shortened by 6 bases and J by 1 base, with 9 bases between the two germline ends. The length of the CDR3 is 12 residues. CDR3 sequence reads: CSVGDFQETQYF. As DNA, the CDR3 is TGCAGCGTGGGGGACTTCCAAGAGACCCAGTACTTC.

The chain joins TRBV5-1 to TRBJ1-4; D is uncertain. The germline V and J ends were trimmed by 0 bases and 7 bases, with 10 bases remaining between them. CDR1 and CDR2 (germline): SGHRS, YFSETQ. The CDR3 is 14 amino acids. The CDR3 region is CASSLGMGAEKLFF. The CDR3 DNA follows: TGCGCCAGCAGCTTGGGCATGGGTGCTGAAAAACTGTTTTTT.

The chain uses TRBV25-1 and TRBJ2-5; 10 positions agree with TRBD2. CDR1 is MGHDK and CDR2 is SYGVNS in the germline V gene. CDR3 length: 16 amino acids. The V and J ends lost 2 bases and 2 bases, in that order; junction bases with no gene match: 5. In DNA, the CDR3 is TGTGCCAGCAGTGAACTTGGGACTAGCGCACAAGAGACCCAGTACTTC. Translation: CASSELGTSAQETQYF.

The V call is TRBV28, the J call TRBJ2-3; D might be TRBD1 or TRBD2, each matching 5 bases. Germline CDR1 MDHEN, CDR2 SYDVKM. This CDR3 is 15 amino acids long. Trimming pared 3 bases from V and 1 base from J, leaving 11 bases between. CDR3 amino acids: CASSFWDGGTDTQYF. The CDR3 region has the DNA TGTGCCAGCAGTTTTTGGGACGGGGGCACAGATACGCAGTATTTT.

This chain connects TRBV7-2 to TRBJ2-1, with D perhaps matching TRBD2 (6 bases). The germline gives CDR1 SGHTA, CDR2 FQGNSA. This CDR3 comprises 13 residues. With 5 bases removed from V and 12 bases from J, the gap between germline ends came to 17 bases. The CDR3 region has the DNA TGTGCCAGCAGCACTGGGGGGAGCACCATGCAGTTCTTC. This codes for CASSTGGSTMQFF.

The genes are TRBV5-8 and TRBJ2-3; weak D call: TRBD2 (5 bases). V lost 4 bases and J lost 5, with 11 bases in between. CDR1 SGHTS and CDR2 YDEGEE come from the germline V gene. This CDR3 has 13 amino acids. This CDR3 is CASSGGPKDTQYF. The CDR3 nucleotides are TGTGCCAGCAGCGGAGGACCAAAAGATACGCAGTATTTT.

V usage is TRBV27 and J usage is TRBJ2-3; weak D call: TRBD2 (6 bases). There are 15 residues in the CDR3. The V end lost 5 bases, the J end lost 0 bases, and 12 bases lay between the germline ends. CDR1 and CDR2 (germline): MNHEY, SMNVEV (reference sequence). In nucleotides, the CDR3 is TGTGCCAGCAGTCCAAAGGGACTTAGCACAGATACGCAGTATTTT. Protein: CASSPKGLSTDTQYF.

This clone was detected once. V and J are TRBV25-1 and TRBJ1-5; D unresolved. Germline V gene data show CDR1 as MGHDK and CDR2 as SYGVNS. This CDR3 is 15 amino acids long. The V end lost 3 bases, the J end lost 3 bases, and 12 bases lay between the germline ends. CDR3 in DNA: TGTGCCAGCAGTGACTCCGGACGGGACAATCAGCCCCAGCATTTT. Translating it yields CASSDSGRDNQPQHF.

The V gene is TRBV28, the J gene TRBJ2-5; tentative D call: TRBD1 (5 bases). V shed 6 bases and J shed 3 bases, with 17 bases lying between them. There are 15 residues in the CDR3. Germline CDR1 reads MDHEN; CDR2 reads SYDVKM. The CDR3 DNA reads TGTGCCAGCAGCCTTTCCAGGGCCGGCGAAGAGACCCAGTACTTC. It encodes CASSLSRAGEETQYF.

This chain connects TRBV7-8 to TRBJ2-3, with no clear D. The V and J ends lost 5 bases and 2 bases respectively, with 5 bases between them. This CDR3 region has 12 residues. Germline CDR1 reads SGHVS; CDR2 reads FQNEAQ. CDR3: CASSVTTDTQYF. The CDR3 nucleotides are TGTGCCAGCAGCGTAACCACAGATACGCAGTATTTT.

The rearrangement links TRBV27 to TRBJ1-1; no clear D gene. This CDR3 is 18 amino acids long. Germline assignment: CDR1 MNHEY and CDR2 SMNVEV (reference sequence). Trimming removed 5 bases from V and 4 bases from J, with 26 bases in between. The DNA of the CDR3 is TGTGCCAGCAGTAGACTACCTCCGGGCCTTTCCTGGGGCACTGAAGCTTTCTTT. Residues: CASSRLPPGLSWGTEAFF.

Notes on this clone: A much larger clone differs by one base, so this may be a read error. The chain has TRBV11-1 and TRBJ2-5; D unclear. The CDR3 sequence is 13 residues long. The germline CDR1 and CDR2 sequences are SGHAT and FQDESV (reference sequence). V lost 3 bases and J 1 base, leaving 6 bases between the germline ends. The CDR3 loop is CASSFGSQETQYF. CDR3 DNA: TGTGCCAGCAGCTTCGGCAGCCAAGAGACCCAGTACTTC. Full variable domain (outside the CDR3, taken from reference TRBV11-1 and TRBJ2-5): EAEVAQSPRYKITEKSQAVAFWCDPISGHATLYWYRQILGQGPELLVQFQDESVVDDSQLPKDRFSAERLKGVDSTLKIQPAELGDSAMYLCASSFGSQETQYFGPGTRLLVL.

The rearrangement joins TRBV5-1 to TRBJ1-4, with no clear D. Trimming left V 4 bases short and J 5 bases short, with 18 bases between. This CDR3 comprises 16 residues. Germline V lookup: CDR1 SGHRS, CDR2 YFSETQ. CDR3 coding DNA: TGCGCCAGCAGCCAACGGGCGGGAGTGGGCAATGAAAAACTGTTTTTT. The encoded protein is CASSQRAGVGNEKLFF.

The chain links TRBV9 to TRBJ2-4; 8 bases match TRBD1. CDR3 length: 18 amino acids. V shed 3 bases, J shed 2 bases, and the junction held 13 bases outside the gene matches. Looked up from germline, CDR1 is SGDLS and CDR2 is YYNGEE. CDR3 region: CASSGDRRGSLTKNIQYF. CDR3 bases: TGTGCCAGCAGCGGGGACAGGCGGGGTTCTCTGACCAAAAACATTCAGTACTTC.

The chain employs TRBV27 and TRBJ2-7, with D perhaps matching TRBD2 (7 bases). V was clipped by 6 bases and J by 7 bases, with 28 bases between them. This CDR3 is 17 amino acids long. CDR1 MNHEY and CDR2 SMNVEV come from the germline V gene (reference sequence). For the CDR3, the DNA is TGTGCCAGCAGGGACGGGGGGCTGACTAATAATTATGGGGAGCAGTACTTC. This translates into CASRDGGLTNNYGEQYF.

The gene calls are TRBV7-8 and TRBJ2-5; 7 bases agree with TRBD2. The J segment lost 5 bases and the V segment lost 0 bases, leaving 3 bases of the junction unmatched. The CDR3 extends over 14 amino acids. Looked up from germline, CDR1 is SGHVS and CDR2 is FQNEAQ. The DNA of the CDR3 is TGTGCCAGCAGCTTAGCGGGAGGGCGGGAGACCCAGTACTTC. Protein product: CASSLAGGRETQYF.

This CDR3 is CASSLRGGRVNEQYF. In nucleotides, the CDR3 is TGTGCCAGCTCACTTCGGGGGGGTAGAGTCAACGAGCAGTACTTC. The chain uses TRBV18 and TRBJ2-7; TRBD2 aligns across 8 bases. The CDR3 is 15 amino acids. V shed 4 bases, J shed 5 bases, and the junction held 10 bases outside the gene matches. Germline loops: CDR1 KGHSH, CDR2 LQKENI.

V and J are TRBV21-1 and TRBJ1-5; the table gives TRBD1 as D, unverified against the DNA. TRBV21-1 is noted as a pseudogene. CDR3 size: 21 residues. The CDR3 DNA follows: TGTGCCAGCAGCAAGACCCCAAGTGGGACAGGGGCCCCAGGTCGTAGTCAGCCCCAGCATTTT. Its protein is CASSKTPSGTGAPGRSQPQHF.

J is TRBJ2-1 and V is TRBV11-3; 7 bases line up with TRBD1. Germline assignment: CDR1 SGHNT and CDR2 YENEEA. Germline trimming cut 6 bases from V and 0 bases from J; bases unmatched to any gene: 5. This CDR3 is 15 amino acids long. The CDR3 loop reads CASSIGTASYNEQFF. The CDR3, as DNA: TGTGCCAGCAGTATCGGGACAGCCTCCTACAATGAGCAGTTCTTC.

Turning to this clone: One base away lies a much larger clone, so this may be a sequencing read error. This chain uses TRBV5-8 with TRBJ2-5; D may be TRBD1 (5 bases). This CDR3 comprises 13 residues. CDR1 SGHTS and CDR2 YDEGEE come from the germline V gene. Trimming took 1 base from V and 5 from J, leaving 9 bases between them. CDR3 coding DNA: TGTGCCAGCAGCTTGAGGGGTCGGGAGACCCAGTACTTC. This encodes CASSLRGRETQYF.

This clone occurred a few times. The chain carries TRBV5-1 and TRBJ1-1, with D perhaps TRBD1 (5 bases). The CDR3 covers 13 residues. Germline assignment: CDR1 SGHRS and CDR2 YFSETQ. Trimming stripped 2 bases from V and 1 base from J, with 6 bases between. CDR3 sequence reads: CASSFGANTEAFF. CDR3 nucleotides: TGCGCCAGCAGCTTCGGGGCGAACACTGAAGCTTTCTTT.

The chain couples TRBV7-8 to TRBJ2-3, with TRBD2 matching over 8 bases. Germline loops: CDR1 SGHVS, CDR2 FQNEAQ. This CDR3 comprises 15 residues. With V trimmed by 1 base and J by 4 bases, 4 bases remained unmatched. CDR3 loop: CASSLDRGGADTQYF. The CDR3 DNA reads TGTGCCAGCAGCTTAGATCGGGGGGGCGCAGATACGCAGTATTTT. The full variable domain, in which reference TRBV7-8 and TRBJ2-3 provide the parts outside the CDR3, is GAGVSQSPRYKVAKRGQDVALRCDPISGHVSLFWYQQALGQGPEFLTYFQNEAQLDKSGLPSDRFFAERPEGSVSTLKIQRTQQEDSAVYLCASSLDRGGADTQYFGPGTRLTVL.